This T cell receptor beta chain was identified during a study of CD8 T cells in acute hepatitis C reinfection. Study at large: TCRbeta of HCV NS3-1073-specific CD8+ T cells was profiled.

Broader study findings: One of thirteen outcome-independent public clonotypes used V04-02/J02-02. NS3-1073 specific repertoires were highly diverse across all groups.

Per germline, CDR1 SNHLY and CDR2 FYNNEI. V lost 6 bases and J lost 0, with 3 bases in between. The CDR3 totals 12 residues. The method was immunoSEQ multiplex PCR; TCRdb's version includes in-frame clones alone and lacks a portion of them. The sample records tens of thousands of clones, approximately 83% being singletons. Time point of the sample: naive CD8 control sorted from an acute-time-point sample. Details on this clone: Its antigen is unidentified.

The sequenced sample consisted of naive CD8+ T cells from PBMCs. The chain links TRBV2 to TRBJ2-1; D is unresolved. This clonotype originated in a woman under 30 who spontaneously cleared hepatitis C infection. The CDR3 region has the DNA TGTGCCAGCAGGTCCTCCTACAATGAGCAGTTCTTC. This sequence encodes CASRSSYNEQFF.